A single sample gave rise to the 9 T cell receptor beta chains below, sequenced in a study of regulatory T cells in long-lasting Graves disease. Time point specified: newly diagnosed GD, antithyroid drugs for less than 3 months. There was RNA extracted from PBMCs, and the TCR library was made from it. iRepertoire HTBI primers and Arm-PCR of CDR3 regions built TCR beta libraries. TCRdb processed the multiplex PCR reads anew with MiXCR; each CDR3 protein has one entry. The profile covers 350,000 to 550,000 distinct CDR3 sequences, with 15% appearing a single time and about a sixth taken by the ten largest. The same sample was also studied in work on T cells in Graves' hyperthyroidism and ophthalmopathy.

The source material was peripheral blood mononuclear cells (PBMCs), sampled at new diagnosis, from a patient treated with antithyroid drugs. Receptors originate from a woman aged 30 to 39 with Graves disease.

The chain recombines TRBV9 with TRBJ2-3; TRBD2 agrees at 10 bases. Trimming cost V 1 base and J 2 bases; bases outside gene matches: 7. Germline V gene sequence: CDR1 SGDLS, CDR2 YYNGEE. CDR3 length: 17 residues. The CDR3 loop is CASSVPRTSGTTDTQYF. The CDR3 DNA reads TGTGCCAGCAGCGTACCTCGGACTAGCGGCACCACAGATACGCAGTATTTT.

Worth noting for this clonotype: This sequence may be a read error, since a much larger clone differs from it by one base. The CDR3 does not end in the conserved phenylalanine or tryptophan, so this is likely a read error. The chain recombines TRBV5-1 with TRBJ2-1; TRBD1 aligns across 10 bases. The germline V gene encodes CDR1 SGHRS and CDR2 YFSETQ. The V segment lost 3 bases and the J segment 8 bases; nucleotides outside the gene matches: 5. The CDR3 has 14 amino acids. The CDR3 DNA is TGCGCCAGCAGCTCGGGACAGGGGATCTATGAGCAGTTCCTC. This encodes CASSSGQGIYEQFL.

V and J are TRBV6-1 and TRBJ2-1, with 7 bases lining up with TRBD1. The CDR3 covers 14 residues. After removal of 10 bases from V and 9 bases from J, the junction contained 15 bases not matched to a gene. CDR1 and CDR2 (germline): MNHNS, SASEGT. The CDR3 here is CATYGTAITGEQFF. CDR3 nucleotides: TGTGCCACCTACGGGACAGCAATAACGGGTGAGCAGTTCTTC.

The sample holds many counts of this clonotype. The genes are TRBV7-3 and TRBJ2-7, with D uncertain. V lost 5 bases to trimming and J lost 6 bases, with 14 bases between them. Germline V lookup: CDR1 SGHTA, CDR2 FQGTGA. This CDR3 comprises 13 residues. The CDR3 coding sequence is TGTGCCAGCAGCCAAGTACTTAGGGCCGAGCAGTACTTC. It is translated as CASSQVLRAEQYF.

The chain uses TRBV24-1 and TRBJ2-7; maybe TRBD1 (5 bases). In germline, CDR1 is KGHDR, CDR2 SFDVKD. V lost 7 bases to trimming and J lost 3 bases, with 9 bases between them. The CDR3 has 12 residues. In nucleotides, the CDR3 is TGTGCCACCAGCTCGACAGACTACGAGCAGTACTTC. Translated, it gives CATSSTDYEQYF.

The chain couples TRBV15 to TRBJ1-5, with D perhaps TRBD1 (5 bases). The length of the CDR3 is 15 residues. The V end lost 2 bases, the J end lost 0 bases, and 8 bases lay between the germline ends. CDR1 is LNHNV, CDR2 YYDKDF, per germline (reference sequence). The DNA for the CDR3 is TGTGCCACCAGCAGACGAGGGGCTAGCAATCAGCCCCAGCATTTT. Translated: CATSRRGASNQPQHF. The complete variable domain, with remaining parts taken from reference TRBV15 and TRBJ1-5, reads DAMVIQNPRYQVTQFGKPVTLSCSQTLNHNVMYWYQQKSSQAPKLLFHYYDKDFNNEADTPDNFQSRRPNTSFCFLDIRSPGLGDTAMYLCATSRRGASNQPQHFGDGTRLSIL.

This clonotype was seen many times. The CDR3 region is CASSLVGEGIQETQYF. The DNA for the CDR3 is TGTGCCAGCAGTTTAGTAGGAGAGGGGATCCAAGAGACCCAGTACTTC. The chain links TRBV12-3 or TRBV12-4 to TRBJ2-5; D could derive from TRBD1 or TRBD2 (5 bases each). Deletions cut 1 base from V and 1 base from J, with 13 bases between. This CDR3 contains 16 residues.

This clonotype was detected ten times or more. J is TRBJ1-1 and V is TRBV27; the match to TRBD1 covers 7 bases. The CDR3 runs 11 residues. Germline CDR1 reads MNHEY; CDR2 reads SMNVEV (reference sequence). With V trimmed by 10 bases and J by 8 bases, 7 bases remained unmatched. In nucleotides, the CDR3 is TGTGCCACCAGGGGGGGCCCCGAAGCTTTCTTT. This translates into CATRGGPEAFF.

This clonotype has a handful of counts. The chain couples TRBV27 to TRBJ2-7; D gene uncertain. Germline CDR1 and CDR2: MNHEY and SMNVEV (reference sequence). V was pared by 5 bases and J by 7 bases, with 9 bases between. The CDR3 is 11 residues long. In nucleotides, the CDR3 is TGTGCCAGCAGTACCTTTGGAGAGCAGTACTTC. This sequence encodes CASSTFGEQYF.